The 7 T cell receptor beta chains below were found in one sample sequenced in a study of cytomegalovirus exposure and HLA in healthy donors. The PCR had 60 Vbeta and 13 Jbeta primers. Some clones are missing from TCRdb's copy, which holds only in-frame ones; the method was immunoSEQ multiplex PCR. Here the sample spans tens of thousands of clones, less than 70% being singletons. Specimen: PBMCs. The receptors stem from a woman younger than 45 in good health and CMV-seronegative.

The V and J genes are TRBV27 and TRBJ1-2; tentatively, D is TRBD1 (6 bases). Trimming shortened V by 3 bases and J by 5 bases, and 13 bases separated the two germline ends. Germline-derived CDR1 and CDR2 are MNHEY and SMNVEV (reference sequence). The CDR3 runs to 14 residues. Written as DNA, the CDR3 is TGTGCCAGCAGTTTTGTGGGGGCTGGGTATGGCTACACCTTC. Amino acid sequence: CASSFVGAGYGYTF.

The CDR3 loop is CASSSATTGINTEAFF. As DNA, the CDR3 is TGTGCCAGCAGTTCGGCCACGACAGGGATAAACACTGAAGCTTTCTTT. The gene calls are TRBV28 and TRBJ1-1; 7 positions agree with TRBD1. J gave up 2 bases and V 4 bases, and 10 bases lay outside the gene matches. The CDR3 has 16 residues. CDR1 is MDHEN, CDR2 SYDVKM, per germline.

The CDR3 nucleotides read TGTGCCAGCAGTGGATGGGACAGGGGGCGGGGCTATGGCTACACCTTC. As protein: CASSGWDRGRGYGYTF. The rearrangement links TRBV27 to TRBJ1-2, with 12 bases identical to TRBD1. CDR3 size: 16 residues. Germline CDR1 is MNHEY and CDR2 is SMNVEV (reference sequence). With 5 bases clipped from V and 4 bases from J, the junction kept 8 bases outside the gene matches.

In nucleotides, the CDR3 is TGTGCCAGCAGCTTTGGGACAGAAGAAGCCACAGATACGCAGTATTTT. As protein: CASSFGTEEATDTQYF. V and J are TRBV7-6 and TRBJ2-3, with 7 positions matching TRBD1. The CDR3 is made up of 16 amino acids. The germline V gene has CDR1 SGHVS and CDR2 FNYEAQ. V dropped 3 bases and J dropped 2; count of bases not matched to a gene: 8.

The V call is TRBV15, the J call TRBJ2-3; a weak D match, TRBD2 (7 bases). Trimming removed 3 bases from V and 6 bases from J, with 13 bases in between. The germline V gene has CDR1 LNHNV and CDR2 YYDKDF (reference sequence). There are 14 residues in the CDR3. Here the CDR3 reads CATSRRGGLDTQYF. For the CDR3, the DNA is TGTGCCACCAGCAGGAGGGGGGGCCTTGATACGCAGTATTTT.

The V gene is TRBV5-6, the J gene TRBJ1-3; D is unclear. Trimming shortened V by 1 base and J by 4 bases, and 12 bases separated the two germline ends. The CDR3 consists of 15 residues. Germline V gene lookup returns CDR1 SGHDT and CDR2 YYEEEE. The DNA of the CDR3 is TGTGCCAGCAGCTTGCCTGAGAGCTCCGGAAACACCATATATTTT. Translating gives CASSLPESSGNTIYF.

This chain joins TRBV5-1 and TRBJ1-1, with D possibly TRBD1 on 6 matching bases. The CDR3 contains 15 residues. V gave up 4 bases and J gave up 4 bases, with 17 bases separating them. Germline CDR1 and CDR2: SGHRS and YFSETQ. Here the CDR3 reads CASSTPQGSVTEAFF. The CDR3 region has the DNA TGCGCCAGCAGCACGCCCCAGGGGTCGGTCACTGAAGCTTTCTTT.